This T cell receptor (beta chain) was sequenced for a study of response to subunit inactivated influenza vaccine. General observations from the study: Authors proposed each seasonal influenza vaccination draws in few new T cells.

This CDR3 comprises 16 residues. V gave up 0 bases and J gave up 2 bases, with 14 bases separating them. Looked up from germline, CDR1 is LGHNA and CDR2 is YNFKEQ. Details on this clonotype: Its antigen is unidentified.

TCRdb independently ran MiXCR on the RT-PCR reads; one entry per CDR3 protein. The data show some 600,000 distinct CDR3 sequences, approximately 15% seen once. This TCR was sampled from a man in his fifties or sixties who received an inactivated influenza vaccine. This rearrangement joins TRBV4-2 to TRBJ2-7; D may correspond to TRBD1 or TRBD2 (5 bases each). The material was PBMCs from blood, obtained roughly 2 weeks before vaccination. The CDR3 loop reads CASSQDEGYRTYEQYF. CDR3 in DNA: TGTGCCAGCAGCCAAGACGAGGGATACAGGACCTACGAGCAGTACTTC.